This entry describes one T cell receptor (beta chain). Its antigen is unknown. Within one base of it there is no much larger clone, and no base qualities were kept. This entry is derived from a study of CD8 T cells in Susac syndrome (dated by TCRdb to the late 2010s). At the level of the whole study: Of the Susac syndrome patients who were sequenced, roughly 6 had clinically active disease and eight were in clinical remission. Susac syndrome patients were therapy-naive, on corticosteroids (some also receiving IVIg), or on IVIg alone at blood withdrawal. Whether CD8+ T cell activation and differentiation in Susac syndrome was antigen driven was tested using repertoire sequencing. Clonality of the CD8+ T cell repertoire was compared between roughly twelve healthy donors, approximately 14 Susac syndrome patients and 15 or so multiple sclerosis patients.

The full study reports these points: Clonal expansion was observed in Susac syndrome CD8+ repertoires, with the highest expansion in CD8+ TEMRA cells and greater expansion in clinically active than in remitting patients. The study acknowledged that relatively few individuals were included in the TCR sequencing and HLA analysis. In the total CD8+ and CD8+ TEMRA repertoires, more than 15 and five Susac-specific public clones, respectively, were identified.

High-throughput TCR beta sequencing profiled peripheral blood CD8+ and CD4+ T cells from healthy donors, Susac syndrome patients and multiple sclerosis patients. The Susac syndrome patients fulfilled recently defined diagnostic criteria for either definite or probable disease. Bulk CD8+ and CD4+ T cells were purified magnetically by negative isolation, whereas CD8+ TEMRA cells were enriched by FACS. Blood was drawn into EDTA tubes, processed within 24 hours, and PBMCs were isolated by density gradient centrifugation. PBMCs intended for TCR sequencing were frozen in liquid nitrogen and were later thawed in a 37 degrees C water bath. Purity of sorted or isolated CD4+, CD8+ and CD8+ TEMRA cells was at least 90%. RNA was extracted using the RNeasy kit, and roughly 0.45 to 1 ug of the RNA was reverse transcribed with random hexamers. The immunoSEQ multiplex PCR assay, which covers 54 Vbeta and 13 Jbeta segments, was used to amplify TCR beta CDR3 regions. To correct PCR amplification bias, a synthetic template baseline was used for both primer optimization and computational correction. In the source study's methods: Only productive sequences were kept, with reads annotated to V, D and J genes according to IMGT and analyzed in immunoSEQ Analyzer. Clonality was computed as one minus Shannon entropy normalized by log2 of the number of productive unique sequences. Public and private clones were assessed among the 100 most prevalent clones of each patient and control. Clones were defined as Susac-specific if absent from the healthy and MS cohorts, from roughly 1,100 published viral clones and from other ImmuneACCESS disease sequences. TCRdb trimmed the raw reads at Q25, called clones with MiXCR and kept productive beta chains. Each CDR3 protein appears once, grouped with its most common genes and DNA. What appears here as the V and J calls and clone size reflects TCRdb's work, not the paper's. The sample table holds roughly 110,000 distinct CDR3 sequences, of which roughly 95% were seen once. The ten largest account for about 0.41% of the sample.

The source is a human donor with Susac syndrome. Material: CD8+ T cells from PBMCs.

CDR3 loop: CASSPPHTQETQYF. The DNA sequence follows: TGTGCCAGCAGCCCCCCTCACACGCAAGAGACCCAGTACTTC. The sequence links TRBV7-8 to TRBJ2-5; the D gene identity is not certain. From a lookup of the germline V gene, CDR1 and CDR2 are SGHVS and FQNEAQ. The CDR3 contains 14 residues, cysteine and phenylalanine counted. Only CDR3 DNA is held: 42 bases, read in frame from base 1. The germline ends are 12 bases apart after V is trimmed by 5 bases and J by 2 bases.